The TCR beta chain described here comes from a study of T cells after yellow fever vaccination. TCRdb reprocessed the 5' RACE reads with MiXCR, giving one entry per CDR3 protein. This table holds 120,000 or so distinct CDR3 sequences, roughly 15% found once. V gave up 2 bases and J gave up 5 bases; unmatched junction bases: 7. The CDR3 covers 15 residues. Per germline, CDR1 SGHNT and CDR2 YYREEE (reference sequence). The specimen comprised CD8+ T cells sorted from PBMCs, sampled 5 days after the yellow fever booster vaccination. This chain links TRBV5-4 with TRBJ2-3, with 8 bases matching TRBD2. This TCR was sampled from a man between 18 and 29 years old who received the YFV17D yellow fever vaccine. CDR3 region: CASSFGAGVGDTQYF. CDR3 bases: TGTGCCAGCAGCTTCGGAGCGGGGGTGGGAGATACGCAGTATTTT. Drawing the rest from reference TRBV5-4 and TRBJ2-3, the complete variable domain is ETGVTQSPTHLIKTRGQQVTLRCSSQSGHNTVSWYQQALGQGPQFIFQYYREEENGRGNFPPRFSGLQFPNYSSELNVNALELDDSALYLCASSFGAGVGDTQYFGPGTRLTVL.